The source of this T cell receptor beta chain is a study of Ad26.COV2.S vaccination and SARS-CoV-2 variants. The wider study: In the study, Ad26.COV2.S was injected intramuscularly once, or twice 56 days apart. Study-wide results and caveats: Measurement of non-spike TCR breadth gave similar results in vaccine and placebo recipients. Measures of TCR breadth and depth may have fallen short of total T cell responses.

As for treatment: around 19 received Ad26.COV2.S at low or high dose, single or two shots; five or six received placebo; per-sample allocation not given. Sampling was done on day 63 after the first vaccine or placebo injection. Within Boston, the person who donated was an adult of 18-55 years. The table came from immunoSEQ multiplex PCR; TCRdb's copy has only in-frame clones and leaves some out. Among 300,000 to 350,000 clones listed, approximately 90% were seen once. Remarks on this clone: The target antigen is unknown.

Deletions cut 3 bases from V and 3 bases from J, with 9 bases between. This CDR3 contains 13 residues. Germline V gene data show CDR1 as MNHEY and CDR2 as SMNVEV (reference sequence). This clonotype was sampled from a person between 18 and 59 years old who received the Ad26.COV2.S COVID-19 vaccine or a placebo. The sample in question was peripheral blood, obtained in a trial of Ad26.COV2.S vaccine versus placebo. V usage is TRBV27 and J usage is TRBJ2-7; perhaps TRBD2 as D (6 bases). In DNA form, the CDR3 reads TGTGCCAGCAGTTTGCGGGGAGACTACGAGCAGTACTTC. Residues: CASSLRGDYEQYF.